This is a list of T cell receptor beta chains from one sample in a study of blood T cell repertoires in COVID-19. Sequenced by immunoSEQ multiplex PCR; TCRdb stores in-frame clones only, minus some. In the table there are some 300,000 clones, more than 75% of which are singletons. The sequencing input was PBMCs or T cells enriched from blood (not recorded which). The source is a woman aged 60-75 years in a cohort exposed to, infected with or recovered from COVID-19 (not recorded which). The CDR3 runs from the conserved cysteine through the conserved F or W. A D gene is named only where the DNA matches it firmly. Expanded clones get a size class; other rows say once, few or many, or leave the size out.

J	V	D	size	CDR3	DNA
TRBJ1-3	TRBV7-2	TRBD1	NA	CASSLRGPAAGNTIYF	TGTGCCAGCAGCTTAAGGGGGCCCGCCGCTGGAAACACCATATATTTT
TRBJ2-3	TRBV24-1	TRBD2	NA	CATSAVAGGLDTQYF	TGTGCCACCAGTGCCGTAGCGGGAGGATTAGATACGCAGTATTTT
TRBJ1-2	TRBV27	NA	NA	CASSSYHADYYGYTF	TGTGCCAGCAGTTCCTACCACGCTGATTACTATGGCTACACCTTC
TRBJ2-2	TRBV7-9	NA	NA	CASSSGRDIRGELFF	TGTGCCAGCAGCTCCGGTCGGGACATCCGTGGGGAGCTGTTTTTT
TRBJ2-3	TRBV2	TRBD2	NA	CASSGSAGVTDTQYF	TGTGCCAGCAGTGGAAGTGCGGGAGTAACAGATACGCAGTATTTT
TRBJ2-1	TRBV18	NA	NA	CASSFQSYNEQFF	TGTGCCAGCTCATTTCAGTCCTACAATGAGCAGTTCTTC
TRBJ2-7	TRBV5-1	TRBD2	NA	CASSSEGGRSHEQYF	TGCGCCAGCAGCTCCGAGGGCGGGAGATCCCACGAGCAGTACTTC
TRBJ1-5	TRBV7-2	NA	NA	CASSERGGTGQPQHF	TGTGCCAGCAGCGAACGCGGGGGGACGGGTCAGCCCCAGCATTTT
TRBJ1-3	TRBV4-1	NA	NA	CASSQGQGQTGNTIYF	TGCGCCAGCAGCCAAGGTCAAGGACAGACTGGAAACACCATATATTTT
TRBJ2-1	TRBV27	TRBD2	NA	CASSRSSGNEQFF	TGTGCCAGCAGTCGATCTAGCGGGAATGAGCAGTTCTTC
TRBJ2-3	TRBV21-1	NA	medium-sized	CASSPRTQGPTFTTDTQYF	TGTGCCAGCAGCCCCCGAACCCAGGGGCCGACCTTTACCACAGATACGCAGTATTTT
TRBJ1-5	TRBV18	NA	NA	CASSPNRGNQPQHF	TGTGCCAGCTCACCAAACCGAGGCAATCAGCCCCAGCATTTT
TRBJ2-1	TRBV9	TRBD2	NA	CASSVTSGKRNEQFF	TGTGCCAGCAGCGTTACTAGCGGGAAAAGAAATGAGCAGTTCTTC
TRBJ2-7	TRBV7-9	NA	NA	CASSRTRASYEQYF	TGTGCCAGCAGTCGAACTAGGGCCAGCTACGAGCAGTACTTC
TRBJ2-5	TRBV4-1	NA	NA	CASRPLGEETQYF	TGCGCCAGCAGGCCCCTAGGCGAAGAGACCCAGTACTTC
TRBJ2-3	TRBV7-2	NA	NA	CASSLAGGGGATDTQYF	TGTGCCAGCAGCTTAGCAGGTGGAGGGGGGGCCACAGATACGCAGTATTTT
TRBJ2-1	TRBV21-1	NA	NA	CASSKDRTSGRRRNEQFF	TGTGCCAGCAGCAAAGATAGGACTAGCGGGAGGAGGCGCAATGAGCAGTTCTTC
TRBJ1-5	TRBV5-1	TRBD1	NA	CASSLGGQGAGQPQHF	TGCGCCAGCAGCTTGGGAGGGCAGGGGGCAGGTCAGCCCCAGCATTTT
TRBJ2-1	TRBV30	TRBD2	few	CAWSVSAGVNEQFF	TGTGCCTGGAGTGTATCTGCGGGAGTTAATGAGCAGTTCTTC
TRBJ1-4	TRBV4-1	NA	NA	CASSQEAGRSYEKLFF	TGCGCCAGCAGCCAAGAAGCAGGGAGGTCGTACGAAAAACTGTTTTTT
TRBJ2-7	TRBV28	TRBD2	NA	CASTLTSGRYEQYF	TGTGCCAGCACCTTGACTAGCGGGAGATACGAGCAGTACTTC
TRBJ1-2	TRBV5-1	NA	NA	CASGGNNYGYTF	TGCGCCAGCGGGGGGAACAACTATGGCTACACCTTC
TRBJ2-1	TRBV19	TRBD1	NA	CASSIDLLGILGQEKFF	TGTGCCAGTAGTATAGATCTTTTGGGGATTCTTGGACAGGAGAAGTTCTTC
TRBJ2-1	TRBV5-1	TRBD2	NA	CASSLPGLEAKVASSYNEQFF	TGCGCCAGCAGCTTGCCAGGACTAGAAGCTAAAGTCGCAAGCTCCTACAATGAGCAGTTCTTC
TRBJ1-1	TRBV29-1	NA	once	CSVVGGLGSLNTEAFF	TGCAGCGTTGTTGGTGGGTTGGGCAGCTTGAACACTGAAGCTTTCTTT
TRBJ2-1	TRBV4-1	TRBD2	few	CASSHMGLALYNEQFF	TGCGCCAGCAGCCATATGGGACTAGCGCTTTACAATGAGCAGTTCTTC
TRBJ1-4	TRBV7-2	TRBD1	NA	CASSLDSDRAEKLFF	TGTGCCAGCAGCTTAGACTCGGACAGGGCTGAAAAACTGTTTTTT
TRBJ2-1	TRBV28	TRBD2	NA	CASSLSFLRLAAYNEQFF	TGTGCCAGCAGTTTATCCTTCCTCAGACTAGCGGCCTACAATGAGCAGTTCTTC
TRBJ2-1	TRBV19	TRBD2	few	CASSRASGSRDEQFF	TGTGCCAGTAGCCGGGCTAGCGGGAGTCGGGATGAGCAGTTCTTC
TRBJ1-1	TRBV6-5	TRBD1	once	CASSYGTGTHPDIAFF	TGTGCCAGCAGTTACGGGACAGGGACCCACCCGGATATTGCTTTCTTT
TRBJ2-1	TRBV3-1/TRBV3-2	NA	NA	CASSQVPLSRNEQFF	TGTGCCAGCAGCCAAGTCCCCCTCAGTCGCAATGAGCAGTTCTTC
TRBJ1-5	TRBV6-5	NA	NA	CASSYAGNSNQPQHF	TGTGCCAGCAGTTACGCAGGGAATAGCAATCAGCCCCAGCATTTT
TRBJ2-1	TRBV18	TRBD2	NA	CAGSGRALLNEQFF	TGTGCAGGTAGCGGGAGGGCCCTACTCAATGAGCAGTTCTTC
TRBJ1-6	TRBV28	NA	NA	CASGLISSPLHF	TGTGCCAGCGGGCTGATTAGTTCACCCCTCCACTTT
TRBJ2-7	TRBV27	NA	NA	CASSLLDKGIHEQYF	TGTGCCAGCAGTTTATTGGACAAAGGGATCCACGAGCAGTACTTC
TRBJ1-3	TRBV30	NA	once	CAWSFIGNTIYF	TGTGCCTGGAGTTTTATTGGAAACACCATATATTTT
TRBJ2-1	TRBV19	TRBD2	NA	CASSINSGSSYNEQFF	TGTGCCAGTAGTATCAATAGCGGGAGCTCCTACAATGAGCAGTTCTTC
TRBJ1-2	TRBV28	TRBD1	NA	CASRAGTGLSYGYTF	TGTGCCAGCAGAGCGGGGACAGGGTTGAGCTATGGCTACACCTTC
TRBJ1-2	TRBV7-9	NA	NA	CASSPETSSKYGYTF	TGTGCCAGCAGCCCCGAGACAAGTTCGAAGTATGGCTACACCTTC
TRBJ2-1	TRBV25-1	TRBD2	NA	CASSEYSGRADEQFF	TGTGCCAGCAGTGAATATAGCGGGAGGGCAGATGAGCAGTTCTTC
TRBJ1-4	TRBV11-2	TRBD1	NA	CASSFEQGVREKLFF	TGTGCCAGCAGCTTTGAACAGGGGGTCCGGGAAAAACTGTTTTTT
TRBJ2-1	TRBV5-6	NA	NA	CASSWAGRNEQFF	TGTGCCAGCAGCTGGGCAGGGCGAAATGAGCAGTTCTTC